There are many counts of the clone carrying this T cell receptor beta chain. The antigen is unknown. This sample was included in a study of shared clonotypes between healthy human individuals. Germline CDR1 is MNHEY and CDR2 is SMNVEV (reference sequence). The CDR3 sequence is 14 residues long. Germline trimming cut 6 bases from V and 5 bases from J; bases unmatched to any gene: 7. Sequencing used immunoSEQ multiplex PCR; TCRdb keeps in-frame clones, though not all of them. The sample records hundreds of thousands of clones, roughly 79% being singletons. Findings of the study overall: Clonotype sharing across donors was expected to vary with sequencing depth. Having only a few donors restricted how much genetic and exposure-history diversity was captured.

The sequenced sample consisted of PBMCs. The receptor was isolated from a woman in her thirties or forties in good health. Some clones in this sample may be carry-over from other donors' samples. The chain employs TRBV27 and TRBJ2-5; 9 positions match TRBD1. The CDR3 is CASRPTGGWETQYF. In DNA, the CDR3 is TGTGCCAGCAGGCCGACAGGGGGGTGGGAGACCCAGTACTTC.